This T cell receptor beta chain was sequenced during a study of T cell repertoires in cytomegalovirus infection. Study at large: Shared public TCR beta signatures pointed to both CMV infection and a matching HLA type. Whole-study results and caveats: The study found HLA-C-restricted CMV-specific TCR beta clonotypes dominating the ex vivo response. Public TCR beta family frequency separated CMV-and-HLA carriers, including in an independent cohort.

Germline-derived CDR1 and CDR2 are LGHDT and YNNKEL (reference sequence). This CDR3 has 14 amino acids. The ends were cut back, 3 bases at V and 5 bases at J, with 11 bases in the middle. TCRdb independently ran MiXCR on the reads; one entry per CDR3 protein. This table has around 500,000 distinct CDR3 sequences, under 55% appearing once. In the case of this clonotype: Its specificity is unknown.

This sequence originates from a human donor in good health (CMV status not recorded). Some clones in this sample may be carry-over from other donors' samples. The sample was cultured PBMCs, taken from culture after CMV antigen stimulation. The V and J genes are TRBV3-1 and TRBJ2-1; D possibly matches TRBD1 or TRBD2 (6 bases each). CDR3 sequence reads: CASSHGGYHNEQFF. The DNA for the CDR3 is TGTGCCAGCAGCCACGGGGGCTACCACAATGAGCAGTTCTTC.